The 10 T cell receptor beta chains below come from one sample, sequenced in a study of T cells in Graves' hyperthyroidism and ophthalmopathy. Researchers amplified the TCR beta CDR3 regions from RNA transcripts. With the HTBI primer set, the TCR CDR3 went through a first round of RT-PCR. A single record per CDR3 protein comes from TCRdb applying MiXCR to the multiplex PCR reads. The sample lists 560,000 or so distinct CDR3 sequences, 46% occurring once. The sequencing input was peripheral blood or thyroid tissue (not recorded which). The source is a woman between 18 and 29 years old with Graves' hyperthyroidism.

Many counts were recorded for this clonotype. This rearrangement joins TRBV7-3 to TRBJ2-5; D gene unclear. V gave up 2 bases and J gave up 1 base, with 5 bases separating them. This CDR3 contains 13 residues. CDR1 and CDR2 from the germline V gene are SGHTA and FQGTGA. The CDR3 bases are TGTGCCAGCAGCTTATATGGCCAAGAGACCCAGTACTTC. This gives the protein CASSLYGQETQYF.

This chain uses TRBV10-3 with TRBJ1-4; D ambiguous. Germline CDR1 ENHRY, CDR2 SYGVKD. CDR3 length: 11 residues. V was cut by 3 bases and J by 8 bases, with 4 bases left in between. The CDR3 spells CAISDREKLFF. CDR3 DNA sequence: TGTGCCATCAGTGACCGGGAAAAACTGTTTTTT.

This clonotype has a handful of counts. The chain couples TRBV7-8 to TRBJ2-5, with D maybe TRBD1 (6 bases). Per the germline V gene, CDR1 is SGHVS and CDR2 is FQNEAQ. The CDR3 spans 14 residues. Trimming pared 6 bases from V and 5 bases from J, leaving 16 bases between. This CDR3 is CASRPSAGAETQYF. DNA for the CDR3: TGTGCCAGCAGACCCTCCGCAGGGGCGGAGACCCAGTACTTC.

This clonotype was counted a single time. Sequence at one end of the junction differs from germline and may be a read error. This chain links TRBV29-1 with TRBJ1-5, with D possibly matching TRBD1 (5 bases). The CDR3 totals 12 residues. Germline values: CDR1 SQVTM, CDR2 ANQGSEA. CDR3 in DNA: TGCGCAGGGAACATCTACAATGAGCCCCAGCATTTT. This codes for CAGNIYNEPQHF.

The rearrangement uses TRBV15 and TRBJ1-2; no reliable D call. Per germline, CDR1 LNHNV and CDR2 YYDKDF (reference sequence). Trimming stripped 3 bases from V and 4 bases from J, with 6 bases between. The CDR3 runs 12 residues. CDR3 protein: CATSSWGYGYTF. The DNA for the CDR3 is TGTGCCACCAGCAGCTGGGGCTATGGCTACACCTTC.

The sample holds many counts of this clonotype. The V gene is TRBV7-3, the J gene TRBJ2-6; a weak D match, TRBD1 (5 bases). Germline CDR1 reads SGHTA; CDR2 reads FQGTGA. The CDR3 length is 15 residues. The V gene lost 5 bases and the J gene lost 6 bases, with 14 bases spanning the gap. The CDR3 here is CASSPTVLTANVLTF. In DNA, the CDR3 is TGTGCCAGCAGCCCGACAGTGCTTACGGCCAACGTCCTGACTTTC.

This clonotype has ten or more counts. The rearrangement links TRBV29-1 to TRBJ2-5; D is tentatively TRBD1 or TRBD2 (5 bases each). The CDR3 is made up of 12 amino acids. Trimming removed 4 bases at V and 1 base at J, with 7 bases between. Germline V CDR1 and CDR2: SQVTM, ANQGSEA. CDR3: CSVGGGQETQYF. The CDR3 DNA follows: TGCAGCGTTGGTGGGGGCCAAGAGACCCAGTACTTC.

The rearrangement uses TRBV21-1 and TRBJ2-7; the D segment call TRBD2 is taken from the table without a DNA check. TRBV21-1 is described as a pseudogene. The CDR3 loop spans 15 amino acids. This CDR3 reads CASSKRQGGRYEQYF. In nucleotides, the CDR3 is TGTGCCAGCAGCAAAAGACAGGGAGGGCGCTACGAGCAGTACTTC.

This clonotype was seen only a few times. This chain connects TRBV5-1 to TRBJ2-5, with a weak D call TRBD1 (7 bases). V was trimmed by 2 bases and J by 4 bases, leaving 12 bases between them. This CDR3 comprises 14 residues. Germline CDR1 SGHRS, CDR2 YFSETQ. DNA for the CDR3: TGCGCCAGCAGCTTAGGGACAGCGGGAGAGACCCAGTACTTC. This gives the protein CASSLGTAGETQYF.

The chain combines TRBV24-1 with TRBJ2-7; 12 bases map to TRBD2. In germline, CDR1 is KGHDR, CDR2 SFDVKD. There are 15 residues in the CDR3. V gave up 4 bases and J gave up 1 base; unmatched junction bases: 1. CDR3 residues: CATSDLAGGSYEQYF. Written as DNA, the CDR3 is TGTGCCACCAGTGACCTAGCGGGAGGGTCCTACGAGCAGTACTTC.